The clone carrying this T cell receptor (beta chain) appeared many times. Its cognate antigen is unknown. A universal primer binding site was introduced by template switching. The final cDNA contained unique molecular identifiers. TCRdb independently ran MiXCR on the 5' RACE reads; one entry per CDR3 protein. Here the sample spans around 530,000 distinct CDR3 sequences, nearly 15% being singletons. The sample belongs to a study of identical twins. General study findings and limits: Conclusions leaned on cross-sectional statistical analysis and did not track the same donors over time.

These same records also appear under a second study, on yellow fever vaccine responses in identical twins. According to that study: Twin vaccine T cell responses reportedly seemed partly convergent, partly personalized.

The sequence derives from a woman in her late teens or twenties in good health. The sequenced material came from CD4+ T cells sorted from blood.

In DNA form, the CDR3 reads TGCGCCAGCAGCTTGGACGGGATCAACACCGGGGAGCTGTTTTTT. Translation gives CASSLDGINTGELFF. The chain carries TRBV5-1 and TRBJ2-2; D possibly corresponds to TRBD2 (5 bases). From germline, CDR1 is SGHRS and CDR2 YFSETQ. The CDR3 consists of 15 residues. Trimming left V 0 bases short and J 2 bases short, with 8 bases between.